This entry concerns a single T cell receptor (beta chain). Its cognate antigen is unknown. This sample stems from a study of cytomegalovirus exposure and HLA in healthy donors. Study details: In terms of ancestry, the Caucasian-associated cluster contained 80% to 90% of the roughly 400 genotyped donors.

General study points: Prior analysis indicated that the majority of TCR beta V segments exhibited productivity approximately 87% or approximately 30% of the time. A few V segments could not be told apart, such as TRBV6-2 and TRBV6-3, and were left out.

Trimming took 7 bases from V and 7 from J, leaving 16 bases between them. The CDR3 has 14 residues. Germline assignment: CDR1 LNHDA and CDR2 SQIVND (reference sequence). Primers for the PCR totalled 60 Vbeta and 13 Jbeta. Profiling relied on immunoSEQ multiplex PCR, and the TCRdb table lists in-frame clones only, not all of them. The sample gives over 200,000 clones, more than 75% of which show up once; 1% to 1.5% is in the top ten. Input material: PBMCs. This clonotype was sampled from a human donor in good health. J is TRBJ2-2 and V is TRBV19, with D perhaps TRBD1 (5 bases). The CDR3 reads CASMVQELSGELFF. CDR3 DNA sequence: TGTGCCAGTATGGTACAGGAGCTGAGCGGGGAGCTGTTTTTT.